One sample yielded the 25 T cell receptor beta chains listed below, sequenced in a study of shared clonotypes between healthy human individuals. TCRdb keeps only in-frame clones here, not all; method: immunoSEQ multiplex PCR. The sample consists of about 2.1 million clones, approximately 94% of them appearing once. CD45RO-negative CD8 cells positively selected for CCR7 made up the naive population, which excluded terminally differentiated effector memory CD45RA+ cells. The specimen sequenced was naive CD8+ T cells from PBMCs. Receptors originate from a young man in good health. Some clones in this sample may be carry-over from other donors' samples.

The J gene is TRBJ1-1, the V gene TRBV28; TRBD1 aligns across 7 bases. Germline CDR1 and CDR2: MDHEN and SYDVKM. This CDR3 spans 14 amino acids. V dropped 2 bases and J dropped 5; count of bases not matched to a gene: 5. The CDR3 sequence is CASSLPTRGTEAFF. DNA for the CDR3: TGTGCCAGCAGTTTACCTACCAGGGGGACTGAAGCTTTCTTT.

The chain carries TRBV4-3 and TRBJ1-2; D may be TRBD1 (6 bases). Germline V gene data show CDR1 as LGHNA and CDR2 as YSLEER. The CDR3 spans 15 residues. The V end was cut by 4 bases, the J end by 7 bases, with 19 bases between. The CDR3 is CASSPGLRGVGGYTF. The CDR3 bases are TGCGCCAGCAGCCCGGGACTGAGGGGGGTTGGTGGCTACACCTTC.

V usage is TRBV6-1 and J usage is TRBJ2-5; D remains unclear. This CDR3 comprises 13 residues. Trimming stripped 4 bases from V and 4 bases from J, with 10 bases between. Germline V lookup: CDR1 MNHNS, CDR2 SASEGT. The CDR3 region has the DNA TGTGCCAGCAGTGTCCTCCAAGGAGAGACCCAGTACTTC. This sequence encodes CASSVLQGETQYF.

This clone was seen a handful of times. The chain is built from TRBV7-8 and TRBJ1-2; D gene unclear. The V gene's germline CDR1 is SGHVS and CDR2 FQNEAQ. The V end was cut by 0 bases, the J end by 4 bases, with 15 bases between. CDR3 length equals 16 residues. CDR3 sequence (DNA): TGTGCCAGCAGCTTAGCGGAACAACATCCCCCCTATGGCTACACCTTC. As protein: CASSLAEQHPPYGYTF.

V usage is TRBV19 and J usage is TRBJ2-7, with TRBD1 matching over 8 bases. The germline V gene has CDR1 LNHDA and CDR2 SQIVND (reference sequence). V was clipped by 5 bases and J by 3 bases; unmatched bases: 9. This CDR3 contains 15 residues. CDR3 DNA sequence: TGTGCCAGTAGTGAGGCCCGGACAGGGTACTACGAGCAGTACTTC. This encodes CASSEARTGYYEQYF. The whole variable domain, remainder taken from reference TRBV19 and TRBJ2-7, is DGGITQSPKYLFRKEGQNVTLSCEQNLNHDAMYWYRQDPGQGLRLIYYSQIVNDFQKGDIAEGYSVSREKKESFPLTVTSAQKNPTAFYLCASSEARTGYYEQYFGPGTRLTVT.

The chain combines TRBV11-2 with TRBJ1-5, with no clear D. The V gene's germline CDR1 is SGHAT and CDR2 FQNNGV. The CDR3 has 14 residues. The V end was cut by 3 bases, the J end by 3 bases, with 9 bases between. The CDR3 sequence: CASSFLGNNQPQHF. CDR3 DNA: TGTGCCAGCAGCTTTCTCGGGAACAATCAGCCCCAGCATTTT.

The rearrangement links TRBV9 to TRBJ2-1, with 9 nucleotides matching TRBD2. The CDR3 is 21 residues long. V lost 3 bases to trimming and J lost 8 bases; unmatched junction nucleotides: 27. Germline V gene lookup returns CDR1 SGDLS and CDR2 YYNGEE. In DNA, the CDR3 is TGTGCCAGCAGCGCTACGCACAGGGGAAGATTAGCGGGAGTGGACCCTGATGAGCAGTTCTTC. This translates into CASSATHRGRLAGVDPDEQFF. Combining the CDR3 with reference TRBV9 and TRBJ2-1 gives the whole variable domain DSGVTQTPKHLITATGQRVTLRCSPRSGDLSVYWYQQSLDQGLQFLIQYYNGEERAKGNILERFSAQQFPDLHSELNLSSLELGDSALYFCASSATHRGRLAGVDPDEQFFGPGTRLTVL.

This clone was detected once. This sequence joins TRBV25-1 and TRBJ2-1; D call uncertain. The length of the CDR3 is 12 residues. V was clipped by 9 bases and J by 5 bases, with 11 bases between them. Germline V gives CDR1 MGHDK, CDR2 SYGVNS. The CDR3, as DNA: TGTGCCAGTAGAGGACCAGACAATGAGCAGTTCTTC. As protein: CASRGPDNEQFF.

V usage is TRBV13 and J usage is TRBJ2-1; D possibly matches TRBD1 or TRBD2 (5 bases each). Trimming took 3 bases from V and 2 from J, leaving 8 bases between them. The CDR3 length is 14 residues. CDR1 is PRHDT and CDR2 is FYEKMQ in the germline V gene (reference sequence). This CDR3 reads CASSLRGAYNEQFF. CDR3 DNA sequence: TGTGCCAGCAGCTTGAGAGGGGCCTACAATGAGCAGTTCTTC.

The chain's CDR3 is CASSEAPFDEIGLHEQYF. DNA for the CDR3: TGTGCCAGCAGTGAAGCCCCATTCGATGAAATCGGACTGCACGAGCAGTACTTC. This chain connects TRBV6-1 to TRBJ2-7; the D gene is possibly TRBD2 (5 bases). Trimming took 0 bases from V and 5 from J, leaving 23 bases between them. The CDR3 spans 18 residues. CDR1 and CDR2 from the germline V gene are MNHNS and SASEGT.

Only one count was recorded for this clone. V and J are TRBV10-3 and TRBJ1-1; TRBD1 matches at 7 bases. Trimming at V came to 6 bases and at J to 1 base, leaving 8 bases not matched to a gene. Germline loops: CDR1 ENHRY, CDR2 SYGVKD. CDR3 length: 15 amino acids. CDR3 in DNA: TGTGCCATCAGGACAAAGGGACAGCAGAACACTGAAGCTTTCTTT. Its translation: CAIRTKGQQNTEAFF.

In the case of this clone: Other nucleotide sequences in the sample specify the same CDR3. The rearrangement uses TRBV29-1 and TRBJ1-1; the D gene is possibly TRBD1 (6 bases). V lost 6 bases and J 4 bases, leaving 12 bases between the germline ends. Per the germline V gene, CDR1 is SQVTM and CDR2 is ANQGSEA. CDR3 length: 12 residues. CDR3 region: CSVPRGPTEAFF. The DNA of the CDR3 is TGCAGCGTACCCAGGGGTCCCACTGAAGCTTTCTTT.

The V and J genes are TRBV28 and TRBJ1-2; 7 nucleotides align to TRBD1. The CDR3 is 14 residues long. V lost 6 bases to trimming and J lost 8 bases; unmatched junction nucleotides: 12. Germline CDR1 reads MDHEN; CDR2 reads SYDVKM. In DNA form, the CDR3 reads TGTGCCAGCAGGGCCGGGACAGCGGCTGCGGGCTACACCTTC. The encoded protein is CASRAGTAAAGYTF.

Turning to this clone: This specimen includes other DNA sequences encoding the same CDR3. This chain links TRBV7-9 with TRBJ2-7; D gene ambiguous. Trimming removed 5 bases at V and 3 bases at J, with 5 bases between. This CDR3 has 11 residues. CDR1 and CDR2 from the germline V gene are SEHNR and FQNEAQ (reference sequence). CDR3 bases: TGTGCCAGCAGCCGTTACTACGAGCAGTACTTC. Residues: CASSRYYEQYF.

This chain joins TRBV27 and TRBJ2-7; 7 bases agree with TRBD2. The CDR3 has 14 amino acids. V was pared by 7 bases and J by 0 bases, with 6 bases of the junction left unmatched. CDR1 and CDR2 (germline): MNHEY, SMNVEV (reference sequence). CDR3 protein: CASNPSGASYEQYF. In DNA form, the CDR3 reads TGTGCCAGCAACCCAAGCGGGGCCTCCTACGAGCAGTACTTC.

This chain joins TRBV9 and TRBJ2-5, with TRBD1 identical over 7 bases. CDR1 is SGDLS, CDR2 YYNGEE, per germline. V lost 4 bases, J lost 4 bases, and 7 bases stayed unmatched. This CDR3 is 14 amino acids long. CDR3 in DNA: TGTGCCAGCAGCCCCCGACAGGGTTTAGAGACCCAGTACTTC. It translates to CASSPRQGLETQYF. Full variable domain (rest looked up from reference TRBV9 and TRBJ2-5): DSGVTQTPKHLITATGQRVTLRCSPRSGDLSVYWYQQSLDQGLQFLIQYYNGEERAKGNILERFSAQQFPDLHSELNLSSLELGDSALYFCASSPRQGLETQYFGPGTRLLVL.

Remarks on this clone: The same CDR3 can be traced to other DNA sequences in this sample. The chain has TRBV4-1 and TRBJ2-7; D could derive from TRBD1 or TRBD2 (5 bases each). This CDR3 spans 15 amino acids. Trimming removed 0 bases from V and 3 bases from J, with 12 bases in between. Per the germline V gene, CDR1 is MGHRA and CDR2 is YSYEKL. CDR3 nucleotide sequence: TGCGCCAGCAGCCAAGATTCGGGGCAGGGCTACGAGCAGTACTTC. Translated: CASSQDSGQGYEQYF.

This clone was observed once. The rearrangement joins TRBV7-3 to TRBJ2-7, with 7 bases identical to TRBD1. The V gene's germline CDR1 is SGHTA and CDR2 FQGTGA. J was trimmed by 3 bases and V by 5 bases; bases with no gene match: 13. This CDR3 spans 16 amino acids. CDR3 region: CASSPRVGTEYYEQYF. The CDR3 DNA is TGTGCCAGCAGCCCCCGGGTAGGGACAGAGTACTACGAGCAGTACTTC.

V is TRBV6-1 and J is TRBJ2-3, with TRBD1 as a possible D gene (5 bases). The CDR3 has 15 residues. V was cut by 6 bases and J by 4 bases, with 17 bases left in between. Germline V gives CDR1 MNHNS, CDR2 SASEGT. The CDR3 DNA follows: TGTGCCAGCAGACCCCGCCGGGTAGGGGCAGATACGCAGTATTTT. Translating it yields CASRPRRVGADTQYF.

To note about this clone: This specimen includes other DNA sequences encoding the same CDR3. CDR3 residues: CASSQGSGNSYEQYF. CDR3 DNA: TGCGCCAGCAGCCAAGGTTCAGGAAACTCCTACGAGCAGTACTTC. This chain joins TRBV4-1 and TRBJ2-7, with D uncertain. Trimming shortened V by 1 base and J by 0 bases, and 10 bases separated the two germline ends. Germline-derived CDR1 and CDR2 are MGHRA and YSYEKL. The CDR3 is made up of 15 amino acids.

The rearrangement links TRBV19 to TRBJ1-5; perhaps TRBD1 as D (5 bases). The V gene's germline CDR1 is LNHDA and CDR2 SQIVND (reference sequence). V was clipped by 6 bases and J by 1 base, with 13 bases between them. The length of the CDR3 is 15 residues. The CDR3 sequence: CASSPLGLSNQPQHF. CDR3 nucleotide sequence: TGTGCCAGTAGCCCCCTGGGGCTAAGCAATCAGCCCCAGCATTTT. The full variable domain, its missing parts supplied by reference TRBV19 and TRBJ1-5, is DGGITQSPKYLFRKEGQNVTLSCEQNLNHDAMYWYRQDPGQGLRLIYYSQIVNDFQKGDIAEGYSVSREKKESFPLTVTSAQKNPTAFYLCASSPLGLSNQPQHFGDGTRLSIL.

The chain employs TRBV28 and TRBJ1-4, with D tentatively TRBD1 (5 bases). V was cut by 4 bases and J by 1 base, with 13 bases left in between. CDR1 is MDHEN and CDR2 is SYDVKM in the germline V gene. This CDR3 is built from 16 residues. The CDR3 sequence is CASSSPAQGTNEKLFF. CDR3 nucleotide sequence: TGTGCCAGCAGTTCCCCCGCTCAGGGAACTAATGAAAAACTGTTTTTT. The full variable domain, rest sourced from reference TRBV28 and TRBJ1-4, is DVKVTQSSRYLVKRTGEKVFLECVQDMDHENMFWYRQDPGLGLRLIYFSYDVKMKEKGDIPEGYSVSREKKERFSLILESASTNQTSMYLCASSSPAQGTNEKLFFGSGTQLSVL.

The V call is TRBV14, the J call TRBJ1-1, with a possible D match to TRBD1 (5 bases). Germline assignment: CDR1 SGHDN and CDR2 FVKESK. The CDR3 contains 18 residues. V lost 3 bases to trimming and J lost 2 bases, with 22 bases between them. The CDR3 loop reads CASSQRDQPGWINTEAFF. For the CDR3, the DNA is TGTGCCAGCAGCCAGCGGGACCAACCCGGGTGGATAAACACTGAAGCTTTCTTT.

The rearrangement uses TRBV4-1 and TRBJ2-7, with 9 nucleotides matching TRBD1. The CDR3 length is 17 residues. V shed 5 bases and J 3 bases; nucleotides not matched to a gene: 14. The germline V gene encodes CDR1 MGHRA and CDR2 YSYEKL. The CDR3 sequence is CASSYRQGGFQIYEQYF. The CDR3 bases are TGCGCCAGCAGCTACAGACAGGGGGGATTTCAAATCTACGAGCAGTACTTC.

Turning to this clone: A much larger clonotype is one base distant, so this may be a read error. The identical CDR3 is also encoded by other nucleotide sequences in the sample. V usage is TRBV19 and J usage is TRBJ2-7; TRBD1 aligns across 10 bases. Germline CDR1 LNHDA, CDR2 SQIVND (reference sequence). J was trimmed by 2 bases and V by 5 bases; bases with no gene match: 3. This CDR3 is 14 amino acids long. For the CDR3, the DNA is TGTGCCAGTAGTCCAGGACAGGGGGCCTACGAGCAGTACTTC. This codes for CASSPGQGAYEQYF. Full variable domain (remainder filled in from reference TRBV19 and TRBJ2-7): DGGITQSPKYLFRKEGQNVTLSCEQNLNHDAMYWYRQDPGQGLRLIYYSQIVNDFQKGDIAEGYSVSREKKESFPLTVTSAQKNPTAFYLCASSPGQGAYEQYFGPGTRLTVT.